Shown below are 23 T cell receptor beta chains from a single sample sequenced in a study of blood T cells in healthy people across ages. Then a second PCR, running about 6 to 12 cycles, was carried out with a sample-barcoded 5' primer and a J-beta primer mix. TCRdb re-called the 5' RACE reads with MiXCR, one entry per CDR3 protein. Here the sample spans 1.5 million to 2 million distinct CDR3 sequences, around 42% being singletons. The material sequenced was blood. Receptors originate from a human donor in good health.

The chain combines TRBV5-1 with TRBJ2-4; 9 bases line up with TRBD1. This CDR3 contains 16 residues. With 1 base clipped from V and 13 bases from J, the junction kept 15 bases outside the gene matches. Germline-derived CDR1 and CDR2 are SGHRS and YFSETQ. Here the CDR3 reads CASSLILDRGRAQQYF. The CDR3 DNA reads TGCGCCAGCAGCTTGATCTTGGACAGGGGTCGAGCACAGCAGTACTTC.

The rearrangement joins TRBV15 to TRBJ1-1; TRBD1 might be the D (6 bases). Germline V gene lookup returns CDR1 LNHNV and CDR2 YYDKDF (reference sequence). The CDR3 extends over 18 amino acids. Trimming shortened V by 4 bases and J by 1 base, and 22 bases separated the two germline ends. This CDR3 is CATSTINSHDRPNTEAFF. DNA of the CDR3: TGTGCCACCAGCACGATTAACAGTCATGACAGGCCGAACACTGAAGCTTTCTTT.

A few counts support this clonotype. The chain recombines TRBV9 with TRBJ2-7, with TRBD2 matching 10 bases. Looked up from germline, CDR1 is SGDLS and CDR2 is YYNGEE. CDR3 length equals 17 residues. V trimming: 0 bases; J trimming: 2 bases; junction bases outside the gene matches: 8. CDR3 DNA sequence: TGTGCCAGCAGCGTAGGCAATAGCGGGGGGCGGCCCTACGAGCAGTACTTC. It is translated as CASSVGNSGGRPYEQYF.

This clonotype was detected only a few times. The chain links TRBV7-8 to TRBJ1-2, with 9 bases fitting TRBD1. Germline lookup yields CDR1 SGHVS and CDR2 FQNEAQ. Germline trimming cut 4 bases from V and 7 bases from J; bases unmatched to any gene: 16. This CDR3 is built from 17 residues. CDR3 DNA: TGTGCCAGCAGCTCCGGGACAGGGAAGGGGGCCAGGGGTGGCTACACCTTC. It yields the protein CASSSGTGKGARGGYTF.

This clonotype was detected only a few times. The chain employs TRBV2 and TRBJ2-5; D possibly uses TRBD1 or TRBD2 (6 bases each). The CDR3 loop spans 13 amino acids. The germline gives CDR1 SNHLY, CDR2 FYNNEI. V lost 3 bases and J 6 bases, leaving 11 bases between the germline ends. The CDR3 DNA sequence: TGTGCCAGCAGTGATTGGGGGGCGAAGACCCAGTACTTC. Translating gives CASSDWGAKTQYF.

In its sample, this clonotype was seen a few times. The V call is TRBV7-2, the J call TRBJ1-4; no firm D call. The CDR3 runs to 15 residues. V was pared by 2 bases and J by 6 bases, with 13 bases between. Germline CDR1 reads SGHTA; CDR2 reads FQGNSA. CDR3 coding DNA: TGTGCCAGCAGCTTATCTGGGCTGAAGGATGAAAAACTGTTTTTT. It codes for CASSLSGLKDEKLFF.

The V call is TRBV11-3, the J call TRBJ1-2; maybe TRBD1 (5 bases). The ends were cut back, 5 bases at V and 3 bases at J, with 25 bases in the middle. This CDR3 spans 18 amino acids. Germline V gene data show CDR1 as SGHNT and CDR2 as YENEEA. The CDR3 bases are TGTGCCAGCAGCCTAACAATCTTGAGACAGAGCGACTACTATGGCTACACCTTC. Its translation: CASSLTILRQSDYYGYTF.

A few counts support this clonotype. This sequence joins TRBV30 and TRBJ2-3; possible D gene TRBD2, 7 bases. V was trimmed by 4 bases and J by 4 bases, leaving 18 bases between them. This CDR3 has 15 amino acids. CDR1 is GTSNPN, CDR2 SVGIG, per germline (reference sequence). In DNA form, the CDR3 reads TGTGCCTGGACCCTAGGGGGGGCGATGTCAGATACGCAGTATTTT. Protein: CAWTLGGAMSDTQYF.

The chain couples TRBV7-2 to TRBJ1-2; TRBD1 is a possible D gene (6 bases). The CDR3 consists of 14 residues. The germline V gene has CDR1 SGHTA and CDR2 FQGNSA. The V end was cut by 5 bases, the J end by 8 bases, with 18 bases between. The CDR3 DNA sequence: TGTGCCAGCAGCCCTCTAGACAGGAAGGGAGGCTACACCTTC. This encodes CASSPLDRKGGYTF.

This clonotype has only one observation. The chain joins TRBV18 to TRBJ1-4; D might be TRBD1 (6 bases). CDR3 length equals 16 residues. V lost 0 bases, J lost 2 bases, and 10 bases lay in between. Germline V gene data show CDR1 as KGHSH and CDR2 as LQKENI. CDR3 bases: TGTGCCAGCTCACCACCGTTGGGGGGCACTAATGAAAAACTGTTTTTT. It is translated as CASSPPLGGTNEKLFF.

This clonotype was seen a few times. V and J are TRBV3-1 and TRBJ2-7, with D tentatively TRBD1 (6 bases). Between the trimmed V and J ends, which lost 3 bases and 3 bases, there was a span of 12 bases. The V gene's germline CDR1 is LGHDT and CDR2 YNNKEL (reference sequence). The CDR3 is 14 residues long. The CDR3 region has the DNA TGTGCCAGCAGCCACCATGGGACACTCTACGAGCAGTACTTC. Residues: CASSHHGTLYEQYF.

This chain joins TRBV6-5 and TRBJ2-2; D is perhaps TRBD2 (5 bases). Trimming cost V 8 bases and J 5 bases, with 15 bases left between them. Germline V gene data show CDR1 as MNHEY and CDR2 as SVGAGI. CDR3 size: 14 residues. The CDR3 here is CASGEGSETGELFF. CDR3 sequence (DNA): TGTGCCAGCGGCGAGGGTTCAGAGACCGGGGAGCTGTTTTTT.

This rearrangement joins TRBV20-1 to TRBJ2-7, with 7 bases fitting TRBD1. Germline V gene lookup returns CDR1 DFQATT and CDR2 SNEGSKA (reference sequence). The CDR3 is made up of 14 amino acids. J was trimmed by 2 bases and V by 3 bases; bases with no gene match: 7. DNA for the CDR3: TGCAGTGCTAGGTCATACAGGGGCACCTACGAGCAGTACTTC. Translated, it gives CSARSYRGTYEQYF.

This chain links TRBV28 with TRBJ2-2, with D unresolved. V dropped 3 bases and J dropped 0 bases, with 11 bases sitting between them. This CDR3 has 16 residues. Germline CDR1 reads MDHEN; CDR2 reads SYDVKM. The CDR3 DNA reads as TGTGCCAGCAGTTTCTCATTGATCGCGAACACCGGGGAGCTGTTTTTT. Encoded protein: CASSFSLIANTGELFF.

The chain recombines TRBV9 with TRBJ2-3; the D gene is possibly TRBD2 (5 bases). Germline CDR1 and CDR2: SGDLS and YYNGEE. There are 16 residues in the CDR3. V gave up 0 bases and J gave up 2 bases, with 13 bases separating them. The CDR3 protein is CASSVGPARDTDTQYF. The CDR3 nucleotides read TGTGCCAGCAGCGTAGGTCCAGCGAGGGACACAGATACGCAGTATTTT.

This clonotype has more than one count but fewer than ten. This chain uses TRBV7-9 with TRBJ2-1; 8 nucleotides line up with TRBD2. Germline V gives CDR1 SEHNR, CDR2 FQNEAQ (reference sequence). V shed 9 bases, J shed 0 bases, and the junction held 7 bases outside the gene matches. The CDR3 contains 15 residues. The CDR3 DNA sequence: TGTGCCAGTAGAGCGGGGGCAGGCTCCTACAATGAGCAGTTCTTC. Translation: CASRAGAGSYNEQFF.

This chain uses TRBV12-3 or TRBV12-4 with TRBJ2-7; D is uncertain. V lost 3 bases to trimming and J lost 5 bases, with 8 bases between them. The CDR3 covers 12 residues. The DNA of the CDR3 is TGTGCCAGCAGTTTTGTAACGGACGAGCAGTACTTC. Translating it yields CASSFVTDEQYF.

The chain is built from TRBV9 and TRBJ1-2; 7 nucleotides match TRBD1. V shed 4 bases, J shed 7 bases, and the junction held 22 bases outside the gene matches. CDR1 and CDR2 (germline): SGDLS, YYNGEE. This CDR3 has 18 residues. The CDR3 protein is CASSRSFLQGGQTSGYTF. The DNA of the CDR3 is TGTGCCAGCAGCCGGTCTTTCCTCCAGGGGGGACAAACCTCTGGCTACACCTTC.

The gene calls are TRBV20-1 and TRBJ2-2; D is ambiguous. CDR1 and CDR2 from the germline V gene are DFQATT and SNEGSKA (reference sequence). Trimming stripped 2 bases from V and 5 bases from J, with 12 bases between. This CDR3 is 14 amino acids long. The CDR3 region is CSARRAQLTGELFF. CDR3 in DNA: TGCAGTGCTAGAAGAGCCCAGTTAACCGGGGAGCTGTTTTTT.

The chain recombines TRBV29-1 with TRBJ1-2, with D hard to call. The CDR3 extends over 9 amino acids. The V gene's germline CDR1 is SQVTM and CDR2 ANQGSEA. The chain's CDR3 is CSDDWGYTF. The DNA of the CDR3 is TGCAGTGATGACTGGGGCTACACCTTC.

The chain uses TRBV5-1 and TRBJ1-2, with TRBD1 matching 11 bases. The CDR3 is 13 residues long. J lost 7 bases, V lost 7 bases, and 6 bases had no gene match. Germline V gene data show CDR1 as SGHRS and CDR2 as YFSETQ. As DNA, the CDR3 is TGCGCCAGCGGACAGGGGGCATCGTTTGGCTACACCTTC. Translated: CASGQGASFGYTF.

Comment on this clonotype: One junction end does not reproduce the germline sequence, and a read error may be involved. CDR3 region: CAFRTGPNEKLFF. The DNA for the CDR3 is TGTGCCTTCAGGACAGGCCCAAATGAAAAACTGTTTTTT. The rearrangement joins TRBV10-3 to TRBJ1-4; 7 nucleotides agree with TRBD1. Germline V gene data show CDR1 as ENHRY and CDR2 as SYGVKD. This CDR3 is built from 13 residues.

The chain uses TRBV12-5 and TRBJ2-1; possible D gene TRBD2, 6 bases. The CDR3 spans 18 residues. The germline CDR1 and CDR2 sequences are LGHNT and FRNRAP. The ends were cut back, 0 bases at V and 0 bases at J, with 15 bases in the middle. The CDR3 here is CASGLVRLDGGSYNEQFF. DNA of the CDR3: TGTGCTAGTGGTTTGGTGCGCTTGGACGGGGGCTCCTACAATGAGCAGTTCTTC.